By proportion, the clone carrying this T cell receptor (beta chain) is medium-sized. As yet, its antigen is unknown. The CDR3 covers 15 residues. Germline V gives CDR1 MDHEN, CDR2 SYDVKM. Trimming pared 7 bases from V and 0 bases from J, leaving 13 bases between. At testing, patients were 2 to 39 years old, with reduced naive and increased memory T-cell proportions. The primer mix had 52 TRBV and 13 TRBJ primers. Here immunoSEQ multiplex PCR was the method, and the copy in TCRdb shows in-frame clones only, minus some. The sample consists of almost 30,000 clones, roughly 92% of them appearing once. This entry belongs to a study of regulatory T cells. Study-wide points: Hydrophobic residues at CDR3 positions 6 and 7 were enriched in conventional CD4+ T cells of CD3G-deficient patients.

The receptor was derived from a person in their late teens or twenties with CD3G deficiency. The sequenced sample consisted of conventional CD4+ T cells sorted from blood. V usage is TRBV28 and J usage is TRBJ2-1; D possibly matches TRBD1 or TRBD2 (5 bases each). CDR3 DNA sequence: TGTGCCAGCACGGGGACCCAGAGCTCCTACAATGAGCAGTTCTTC. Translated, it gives CASTGTQSSYNEQFF.